These 27 T cell receptor beta chains were all obtained from the same sample, sequenced in a study of tissue T cells after allogeneic stem cell transplantation. The repertoire was sequenced with immunoSEQ multiplex PCR; TCRdb's copy has only in-frame clones and lacks some. The sample includes about 20,000 clones, 55% to 75% of them seen just once. Sequences were obtained from spleen. The source of these receptors is a female BALB/c mouse in good health. This strain's MHC haplotype is H2-d.

This clone was detected a few times. Gene names and germline match the mouse. The observed sequence ends 1 residue before the CDR3 terminus, with the missing tail filled in from the germline J gene. V is TRBV31 and J is TRBJ1-5; D uncertain. The germline gives CDR1 GKSSPN, CDR2 SITVG. The CDR3 runs to 13 residues. V was pared by 1 base and J by 0 bases, with 4 bases between. This CDR3 reads CAWSPYNNQAPLF. CDR3 DNA (partial): TGTGCCTGGAGTCCATATAACAACCAGGCTCCGCTT.

With respect to this clone: Gene and germline names: mouse. The read terminates 1 residue ahead of where the CDR3 ends, so the germline J gene completes it. V and J are TRBV1 and TRBJ1-2; D is uncertain. Germline assignment: CDR1 NSQYPW and CDR2 LRSPGD (reference sequence). V was trimmed by 2 bases and J by 1 base, leaving 5 bases between them. CDR3 length: 13 amino acids. CDR3 bases read: TGCACCTGCAGTGCATCCAAAAACTCCGACTACACC. Protein sequence: CTCSASKNSDYT. The CDR3 in its entirety is CTCSASKNSDYTF. Variable domain in full (rest from reference TRBV1 and TRBJ1-2): VTLLEQNPRWRLVPRGQAVNLRCILKNSQYPWMSWYQQDLQKQLQWLFTLRSPGDKEVKSLPGADYLATRVTDTELRLQVANMSQGRTLYCTCSASKNSDYTFGSGTRLLVI.

On this clone itself: Germline and junction disagree at one end, which may indicate a read error. The gene names here belong to mouse. The DNA ends 1 residue before the CDR3 does, and the rest of the CDR3 is filled in from the germline J gene. The rearrangement links TRBV31 to TRBJ1-4; tentatively, D is TRBD1 (6 bases). CDR1 is GKSSPN, CDR2 SITVG, per germline. This CDR3 spans 13 amino acids. The CDR3 loop reads CVWGDKSNERLFF. The covered CDR3 bases are TGTGTCTGGGGGGACAAATCCAACGAAAGATTATTT.

Details on this clone: Germline and genes: mouse. The read ends 1 residue shy of where the CDR3 ends; the end is completed using the germline J gene. The chain has TRBV14 and TRBJ2-4; 10 bases line up with TRBD2. This CDR3 comprises 15 residues. The trim removed 4 bases at V and 0 bases at J, leaving 2 bases unmatched. Germline V gene sequence: CDR1 SGHDT, CDR2 FRDEAV. The CDR3 is CASSPGLGSQNTLYF. Partial CDR3 DNA: TGTGCCAGCAGTCCGGGACTGGGGAGTCAAAACACCTTGTAC.

A single count supports this clone. Gene and germline names: mouse. The observed sequence ends 1 residue before the CDR3 terminus, with the missing tail filled in from the germline J gene. V usage is TRBV13-3 and J usage is TRBJ2-5; 9 bases align to TRBD2. J was trimmed by 0 bases and V by 1 base; bases with no gene match: 3. The CDR3 sequence is 16 residues long. From germline, CDR1 is NNHDY and CDR2 SYVADS. CDR3 DNA, as far as it was read: TGTGCCAGCAGTGATTCTGGGGGGGTTAACCAAGACACCCAGTAC. Its translation: CASSDSGGVNQDTQY. The entire CDR3 is CASSDSGGVNQDTQYF.

Of note for this clone: All gene names here are mouse names. The read finishes 1 residue shy of the CDR3 end, and the germline J gene is used to complete it. The V gene is TRBV3, the J gene TRBJ2-1; tentative D call: TRBD2 (7 bases). Trimming shortened V by 1 base and J by 1 base, and 11 bases separated the two germline ends. This CDR3 is 16 amino acids long. Germline V gives CDR1 SNHLY, CDR2 FYNGKV (reference sequence). The CDR3 sequence is CASSLDGGRNYAEQFF. The covered CDR3 bases are TGTGCCAGCAGCTTAGACGGGGGGCGAAACTATGCTGAGCAGTTC.

This clone has just a few counts. All gene names here are mouse names. From the germline J gene comes the end of the CDR3, since the read stops 1 residue before it. This chain connects TRBV29 to TRBJ2-5; perhaps TRBD1 as D (5 bases). Looked up from germline, CDR1 is MSHET and CDR2 is SYDVDS. Deletions cut 2 bases from V and 4 bases from J, with 7 bases between. The CDR3 length is 13 residues. The CDR3 spells CASSLTGKDTQYF. The CDR3 bases that were read are TGTGCTAGCAGTTTAACAGGAAAAGACACCCAGTAC.

Details on this clone: Gene labels here are mouse ones. The read terminates 1 residue ahead of where the CDR3 ends, so the germline J gene completes it. V gene TRBV14 combines with J gene TRBJ2-3, with D maybe TRBD1 (6 bases). The V gene lost 8 bases and the J gene lost 3 bases, with 13 bases spanning the gap. Germline loops: CDR1 SGHDT, CDR2 FRDEAV. The CDR3 sequence is 13 residues long. This CDR3 reads CASSRGGAETLYF. The part of the CDR3 DNA that was read is TGTGCCAGTTCCAGGGGAGGCGCAGAAACGCTGTAT. The variable domain in full, completed from reference TRBV14 and TRBJ2-3, reads EAGVTQSPRYAVLQEGQAVSFWCDPISGHDTLYWYQQPRDQGPQLLVYFRDEAVIDNSQLPSDRFSAVRPKGTNSTLKIQSAKQGDTATYLCASSRGGAETLYFGSGTRLTVL.

A note on this clone: Genes and germline come from the mouse. The DNA ends 1 residue before the CDR3 does, and the rest of the CDR3 is filled in from the germline J gene. This chain links TRBV1 with TRBJ2-3, with D possibly TRBD1 on 6 matching bases. The CDR3 runs 13 residues. Between the trimmed V and J ends, which lost 5 bases and 3 bases, there was a span of 9 bases. Germline CDR1 reads NSQYPW; CDR2 reads LRSPGD (reference sequence). Partial CDR3 DNA: TGCACCTGCAGTAAGCAGGGGGCAGAAACGCTGTAT. Its protein product is CTCSKQGAETLY. The complete CDR3 reads CTCSKQGAETLYF.

As concerns this clone: The gene names given are mouse names. This sample includes further DNA sequences coding for the same CDR3. CDR3 loop: CASSQEGSNTEVFF. CDR3 DNA, as far as it was read: TGTGCCAGCAGCCAAGAAGGGTCAAACACAGAAGTCTTC. The chain is built from TRBV5 and TRBJ1-1; no definite D call. Read data end 1 residue before the CDR3 end; the end is taken from the germline J gene. Trimming shortened V by 0 bases and J by 0 bases, and 5 bases separated the two germline ends. The CDR3 spans 14 residues. CDR1 and CDR2 (germline): LGHNA, YNLKQL (reference sequence).

Of note for this clone: Mouse gene names apply. The read falls 1 residue short of the CDR3 end, and the missing part is taken from the germline J gene. The chain links TRBV13-2 to TRBJ2-2; 8 positions agree with TRBD2. The CDR3 is 15 amino acids. Germline CDR1 is NNHNN and CDR2 is SYGAGS (reference sequence). V shed 0 bases, J shed 4 bases, and the junction held 2 bases outside the gene matches. The part of the CDR3 DNA that was read is TGTGCCAGCGGTGATGTATGGGGGGGCACCGGGCAGCTCTAC. Amino acid sequence: CASGDVWGGTGQLY. The entire CDR3 protein is CASGDVWGGTGQLYF.

Points on this clone: Gene names follow the mouse nomenclature. Read sequence stops 1 residue before the CDR3 end, and the germline J gene provides the missing end. V gene TRBV19 combines with J gene TRBJ1-4; no firm D call. Germline CDR1 and CDR2: FNHDT and SITEND (reference sequence). The CDR3 is 13 amino acids. Trimming stripped 9 bases from V and 1 base from J, with 10 bases between. This CDR3 reads CATLTSSNERLFF. CDR3 DNA (partial): TGTGCCACCCTGACAAGTTCCAACGAAAGATTATTT. Full variable domain (remainder filled in from reference TRBV19 and TRBJ1-4): GGIITQTPKFLIGQEGQKLTLKCQQNFNHDTMYWYRQDSGKGLRLIYYSITENDLQKGDLSEGYDASREKKSSFSLTVTSAQKNEMAVFLCATLTSSNERLFFGHGTKLSVL.

This clone was seen a handful of times. All gene names here are mouse names. Sequencing ends 1 residue short of the CDR3 end; the germline J gene provides the rest. The rearrangement links TRBV20 to TRBJ2-7, with 8 bases lining up with TRBD1. V lost 5 bases and J lost 4; bases outside the gene matches: 4. Germline V gene lookup returns CDR1 GFQATS and CDR2 STVNSAI. The CDR3 sequence is 12 residues long. The DNA read from the CDR3 is TGTGGTGCTCATCAGGGGGCTTATGAACAGTAC. Protein sequence: CGAHQGAYEQY. The full CDR3 protein is CGAHQGAYEQYF.

Of note for this clone: Any gene name here is a mouse gene name. The observed sequence ends 1 residue before the CDR3 terminus, with the missing tail filled in from the germline J gene. The rearrangement uses TRBV4 and TRBJ2-5; 7 bases fit TRBD2. The CDR3 is 17 amino acids. Germline CDR1 LGHDT, CDR2 YNNKQL (reference sequence). Trimming took 3 bases from V and 0 from J; bases not matched to a gene: 9. The CDR3: CASSYPRLGLNQDTQYF. The CDR3 DNA, read in part, is TGTGCCAGCAGCTATCCCCGACTGGGCCTTAACCAAGACACCCAGTAC.

This clone was found a few times. Each gene name is a mouse one. Sequencing ends 1 residue short of the CDR3 end; the germline J gene provides the rest. The chain uses TRBV13-3 and TRBJ2-2, with 11 bases lining up with TRBD2. Germline CDR1 is NNHDY and CDR2 is SYVADS. With V trimmed by 3 bases and J by 3 bases, 4 bases remained unmatched. The CDR3 totals 16 residues. The DNA read from the CDR3 is TGTGCCAGCAGTGCGGACTGGGGGGACGACACCGGGCAGCTCTAC. It specifies CASSADWGDDTGQLY. The complete CDR3 protein is CASSADWGDDTGQLYF.

Turning to this clone: Mouse germline and gene names are used. The CDR3 extends 1 residue past the end of the read, so its final part is completed from the germline J gene. This chain links TRBV19 with TRBJ2-4; 11 bases match TRBD1. The CDR3 extends over 16 amino acids. The germline gives CDR1 FNHDT, CDR2 SITEND (reference sequence). V trimming: 2 bases; J trimming: 3 bases; junction bases outside the gene matches: 5. This chain's CDR3 is CASSIRTGGGQNTLYF. Partial CDR3 DNA: TGTGCCAGCAGTATTCGGACAGGGGGCGGCCAAAACACCTTGTAC. The variable domain in full, with the rest retrieved from reference TRBV19 and TRBJ2-4, is GGIITQTPKFLIGQEGQKLTLKCQQNFNHDTMYWYRQDSGKGLRLIYYSITENDLQKGDLSEGYDASREKKSSFSLTVTSAQKNEMAVFLCASSIRTGGGQNTLYFGAGTRLSVL.

In its sample, this clone was seen once. Gene names are the mouse ones. The CDR3 is cut off 1 residue early in the read; its end comes from the germline J gene. The chain carries TRBV5 and TRBJ2-7, with unresolved D. CDR1 is LGHNA, CDR2 YNLKQL, per germline (reference sequence). Between the trimmed V and J ends, which lost 1 base and 4 bases, there was a span of 8 bases. The CDR3 sequence is 13 residues long. The covered CDR3 bases are TGTGCCAGCAGCCAAGTGGCAGTTTATGAACAGTAC. The encoded protein is CASSQVAVYEQY. The entire CDR3 protein reads CASSQVAVYEQYF.

In the case of this clone: The genes and germline here are from mouse. The read falls 1 residue short of the CDR3 end, and the missing part is taken from the germline J gene. The chain is built from TRBV19 and TRBJ2-4; weak D call: TRBD1 (6 bases). V lost 4 bases and J lost 1, with 10 bases in between. The germline V gene has CDR1 FNHDT and CDR2 SITEND (reference sequence). CDR3 length equals 14 residues. CDR3 bases read: TGTGCCAGCAGTCCTCGGACAGGTCAAAACACCTTGTAC. Translation: CASSPRTGQNTLY. The whole CDR3 protein is CASSPRTGQNTLYF.

This clone appeared a few times. The listed genes are named as in mouse. The read is 1 residue too short to cover the CDR3 end, so that end is filled in from the germline J gene. The chain uses TRBV1 and TRBJ2-1, with D possibly being TRBD2 (6 bases). Trimming shortened V by 1 base and J by 1 base, and 8 bases separated the two germline ends. In germline, CDR1 is NSQYPW, CDR2 LRSPGD (reference sequence). The CDR3 contains 15 residues. The sequenced part of the CDR3 DNA is TGCACCTGCAGTGCAGTTCTGGGGAACTATGCTGAGCAGTTC. It specifies CTCSAVLGNYAEQF. The complete CDR3 protein is CTCSAVLGNYAEQFF.

A word on this clone: Gene names are the mouse ones. The read stops 1 residue short of the end of the CDR3; the missing end is completed from the germline J gene. V usage is TRBV20 and J usage is TRBJ1-1; 9 bases align to TRBD1. The junction had 6 bases not matched to a gene; V was cut back by 7 bases and J by 3 bases. Germline lookup yields CDR1 GFQATS and CDR2 STVNSAI. This CDR3 has 13 amino acids. CDR3 amino acids: CGVPGQGHTEVFF. CDR3 DNA (partial): TGTGGTGTCCCGGGACAGGGACACACAGAAGTCTTC.

As regards this clone: Gene names and germline match the mouse. The read terminates 1 residue before the CDR3 end, so the remaining end is supplied by the germline J gene. The chain combines TRBV29 with TRBJ2-4, with 9 bases identical to TRBD2. Germline V lookup: CDR1 MSHET, CDR2 SYDVDS. Germline trimming cut 5 bases from V and 1 base from J; bases unmatched to any gene: 1. The CDR3 sequence is 14 residues long. The sequenced part of the CDR3 DNA is TGTGCTAGCAGTCCTGGGGGGGGTCAAAACACCTTGTAC. It yields the protein CASSPGGGQNTLY. In full, the CDR3 reads CASSPGGGQNTLYF.

Concerning this clone itself: The gene symbols are mouse symbols. The missing CDR3 end, 1 residue past where the read stops, is filled in from the germline J gene. V and J are TRBV14 and TRBJ1-4; possible D gene TRBD1, 5 bases. The V and J ends lost 2 bases and 3 bases respectively, with 8 bases between them. The CDR3 is 14 residues long. Germline V CDR1 and CDR2: SGHDT, FRDEAV. CDR3 in amino acids: CASSFSGPNERLFF. The covered CDR3 bases are TGTGCCAGCAGTTTTTCAGGGCCCAACGAAAGATTATTT.

To note about this clone: Gene names are the mouse ones. Partial CDR3 DNA: TGTGCCAGCGGTGAGGGACTGGGGGCTAGTGCAGAAACGCTGTAT. It specifies CASGEGLGASAETLY. Given in full, the CDR3 is CASGEGLGASAETLYF. This chain uses TRBV13-2 with TRBJ2-3, with 11 bases aligning to TRBD2. Sequencing ends 1 residue short of the CDR3 end; the germline J gene provides the rest. V shed 2 bases and J 0 bases; nucleotides not matched to a gene: 2. CDR1 NNHNN and CDR2 SYGAGS come from the germline V gene (reference sequence). This CDR3 contains 16 residues.

In regard to this clone: Any gene name here is a mouse gene name. The read gets to within 1 residue of the CDR3 end, and the germline J gene fills in the rest. The genes are TRBV13-2 and TRBJ1-2; 10 nucleotides match TRBD1. Germline V CDR1 and CDR2: NNHNN, SYGAGS (reference sequence). V lost 0 bases, J lost 1 base, and 0 bases stayed unmatched. This CDR3 contains 15 residues. The CDR3 sequence is CASGDGDRGNSDYTF. The sequenced CDR3 bases are TGTGCCAGCGGTGATGGGGACAGGGGAAACTCCGACTACACC.

Regarding this clone: Gene names and germline match the mouse. The read terminates 1 residue before the CDR3 end, so the remaining end is supplied by the germline J gene. The chain joins TRBV13-1 to TRBJ2-7; no definite D call. CDR1 and CDR2 from the germline V gene are NSHNY and SYGAGN. The CDR3 loop spans 12 amino acids. Trimming shortened V by 0 bases and J by 4 bases, and 5 bases separated the two germline ends. CDR3 amino acids: CASSDALYEQYF. The covered CDR3 bases are TGTGCCAGCAGTGATGCCCTTTATGAACAGTAC.

As concerns this clone: Gene names are mouse gene names. The CDR3 goes on 1 residue after the read ends, and that part is filled in from the germline J gene. This chain links TRBV19 with TRBJ2-7; D is undetermined. V was shortened by 2 bases and J by 4 bases, with 10 bases between the two germline ends. Germline V gene lookup returns CDR1 FNHDT and CDR2 SITEND (reference sequence). The CDR3 runs to 13 residues. The part of the CDR3 DNA that was read is TGTGCCAGCAGTATGCCGGAAAAATATGAACAGTAC. Protein sequence: CASSMPEKYEQY. The complete CDR3 reads CASSMPEKYEQYF.

About this clone: Gene names refer to mouse genes. The CDR3 protein is CASGDPGGSGNTLYF. CDR3 DNA (partial): TGTGCCAGCGGCGACCCAGGGGGTTCTGGAAATACGCTCTAT. J is TRBJ1-3 and V is TRBV13-2, with TRBD1 matching 7 bases. The CDR3 goes on 1 residue after the read ends, and that part is filled in from the germline J gene. Germline V gene lookup returns CDR1 NNHNN and CDR2 SYGAGS (reference sequence). V gave up 5 bases and J gave up 0 bases; unmatched junction bases: 5. The CDR3 covers 15 residues.